The 22 T cell receptor beta chains below all came from one sample that was sequenced in a study of blood T cell repertoires in COVID-19. Profiling relied on immunoSEQ multiplex PCR, and the TCRdb table lists in-frame clones only, not all of them. The table lists about 200,000 clones, 85% to 90% of them singletons, with less than 1.5% in the top ten. Sequencing was done on a sample of PBMCs or T cells enriched from blood (not recorded which). These receptor sequences come from a man aged 30 to 39 who had recovered from COVID-19.

The chain employs TRBV19 and TRBJ1-5; D ambiguous. The V gene's germline CDR1 is LNHDA and CDR2 SQIVND (reference sequence). The germline V and J ends were trimmed by 9 bases and 3 bases, with 18 bases remaining between them. The CDR3 consists of 15 residues. Here the CDR3 reads CASRGRGRINQPQHF. For the CDR3, the DNA is TGTGCCAGCCGCGGGAGAGGGCGAATCAATCAGCCCCAGCATTTT.

The rearrangement joins TRBV18 to TRBJ1-1; possible D gene TRBD1, 6 bases. This CDR3 spans 15 amino acids. V lost 2 bases, J lost 0 bases, and 10 bases lay in between. Germline V gene sequence: CDR1 KGHSH, CDR2 LQKENI. This CDR3 reads CASSPGGALNTEAFF. The CDR3 nucleotides are TGTGCCAGCTCACCAGGGGGCGCTTTGAACACTGAAGCTTTCTTT.

The rearrangement joins TRBV7-8 to TRBJ1-2; 10 bases line up with TRBD1. The CDR3 covers 16 residues. Germline V CDR1 and CDR2: SGHVS, FQNEAQ. Germline trimming cut 1 base from V and 4 bases from J; bases unmatched to any gene: 6. The CDR3 spells CASSLVVGQGGYGYTF. CDR3 DNA sequence: TGTGCCAGCAGCTTAGTCGTCGGACAGGGGGGCTATGGCTACACCTTC. The variable domain in full, with the rest retrieved from reference TRBV7-8 and TRBJ1-2, is GAGVSQSPRYKVAKRGQDVALRCDPISGHVSLFWYQQALGQGPEFLTYFQNEAQLDKSGLPSDRFFAERPEGSVSTLKIQRTQQEDSAVYLCASSLVVGQGGYGYTFGSGTRLTVV.

The sample holds one count of this clone. The V call is TRBV19, the J call TRBJ2-7; D not resolved. This CDR3 has 14 residues. The germline V gene encodes CDR1 LNHDA and CDR2 SQIVND (reference sequence). With 5 bases removed from V and 0 bases from J, the gap between germline ends came to 11 bases. In nucleotides, the CDR3 is TGTGCCAGTAGTTTACGACTGAGCTCCTACGAGCAGTACTTC. Protein product: CASSLRLSSYEQYF.

The chain joins TRBV3-1 (or the pseudogene TRBV3-2) to TRBJ1-2; 7 bases map to TRBD1. The CDR3 contains 14 residues. Germline values: CDR1 LGHDT, CDR2 YNNKEL (reference sequence). After removal of 0 bases from V and 6 bases from J, the junction contained 4 bases not matched to a gene. This chain's CDR3 is CASSQDLGTDGYTF. CDR3 DNA sequence: TGTGCCAGCAGCCAAGATCTTGGGACAGATGGCTACACCTTC.

The rearrangement joins TRBV18 to TRBJ1-4; possibly TRBD1 for D (5 bases). Trimming shortened V by 1 base and J by 7 bases, and 13 bases separated the two germline ends. The CDR3 runs to 15 residues. Germline CDR1 KGHSH, CDR2 LQKENI. CDR3 coding DNA: TGTGCCAGCTCACCACTATCAGGGTTGATTGAAAAACTGTTTTTT. It specifies CASSPLSGLIEKLFF.

J is TRBJ2-1 and V is TRBV15; 7 nucleotides align to TRBD2. Germline CDR1 is LNHNV and CDR2 is YYDKDF (reference sequence). This CDR3 is 17 amino acids long. V lost 3 bases and J lost 0; bases outside the gene matches: 8. CDR3 amino acids: CATSREIAGLSYNEQFF. The DNA for the CDR3 is TGTGCCACCAGCAGGGAGATAGCGGGCCTCTCCTACAATGAGCAGTTCTTC. The full variable domain, in which reference TRBV15 and TRBJ2-1 provide the parts outside the CDR3, is DAMVIQNPRYQVTQFGKPVTLSCSQTLNHNVMYWYQQKSSQAPKLLFHYYDKDFNNEADTPDNFQSRRPNTSFCFLDIRSPGLGDTAMYLCATSREIAGLSYNEQFFGPGTRLTVL.

V is TRBV28 and J is TRBJ2-7, with 12 bases aligning to TRBD2. The V gene end was trimmed by 0 bases and the J gene end by 3 bases; junction bases not matched to a gene: 0. Per germline, CDR1 MDHEN and CDR2 SYDVKM. This CDR3 is 15 amino acids long. The CDR3 nucleotides are TGTGCCAGCAGTTTATGGACTAGCGGGAGCTACGAGCAGTACTTC. Residues: CASSLWTSGSYEQYF. The full variable domain, with the rest looked up from reference TRBV28 and TRBJ2-7, is DVKVTQSSRYLVKRTGEKVFLECVQDMDHENMFWYRQDPGLGLRLIYFSYDVKMKEKGDIPEGYSVSREKKERFSLILESASTNQTSMYLCASSLWTSGSYEQYFGPGTRLTVT.

The J gene is TRBJ1-1, the V gene TRBV6-5; possibly TRBD1 for D (5 bases). CDR3 length: 16 residues. Trimming pared 2 bases from V and 1 base from J, leaving 14 bases between. Germline-derived CDR1 and CDR2 are MNHEY and SVGAGI. For the CDR3, the DNA is TGTGCCAGCAGTTACATTTGGGCAGGGCGGAACACTGAAGCTTTCTTT. Its translation is CASSYIWAGRNTEAFF.

The chain uses TRBV7-9 and TRBJ2-6; D possibly corresponds to TRBD1 (5 bases). The V gene lost 3 bases and the J gene lost 1 base, with 10 bases spanning the gap. Germline V gene data show CDR1 as SEHNR and CDR2 as FQNEAQ (reference sequence). The CDR3 is 16 residues long. CDR3 loop: CASSFWQGSGANVLTF. CDR3 coding DNA: TGTGCCAGCAGCTTCTGGCAGGGATCTGGGGCCAACGTCCTGACTTTC.

The CDR3, as DNA: TGTGCCTGGGGGGACAGGGGAGACACTGAAGCTTTCTTT. It codes for CAWGDRGDTEAFF. This rearrangement joins TRBV30 to TRBJ1-1; TRBD1 matches 10 bases. Trimming cost V 5 bases and J 3 bases; bases outside gene matches: 3. The germline V gene encodes CDR1 GTSNPN and CDR2 SVGIG (reference sequence). The CDR3 contains 13 residues. The whole variable domain, remainder taken from reference TRBV30 and TRBJ1-1, is SQTIHQWPATLVQPVGSPLSLECTVEGTSNPNLYWYRQAAGRGLQLLFYSVGIGQISSEVPQNLSASRPQDRQFILSSKKLLLSDSGFYLCAWGDRGDTEAFFGQGTRLTVV.

This chain connects TRBV5-4 to TRBJ2-7; 8 nucleotides align to TRBD1. The V gene's germline CDR1 is SGHNT and CDR2 YYREEE (reference sequence). V shed 3 bases, J shed 7 bases, and the junction held 15 bases outside the gene matches. This CDR3 region has 16 residues. The chain's CDR3 is CASSSPGRGPLGEQYF. The CDR3 DNA reads as TGTGCCAGCAGCTCGCCTGGCAGGGGGCCCCTAGGGGAGCAGTACTTC.

V is TRBV24-1 and J is TRBJ2-1; possibly TRBD2 for D (5 bases). Trimming took off 6 bases at V and 0 bases at J, with 11 bases between the two ends. The CDR3 is 15 amino acids. The germline V gene encodes CDR1 KGHDR and CDR2 SFDVKD. The CDR3 DNA sequence: TGTGCCACCAGTTGGGAGAAAAACTCCTACAATGAGCAGTTCTTC. Translated: CATSWEKNSYNEQFF.

V gene TRBV15 combines with J gene TRBJ2-2; a possible D gene is TRBD2 (7 bases). The ends were cut back, 5 bases at V and 0 bases at J, with 19 bases in the middle. The V gene's germline CDR1 is LNHNV and CDR2 YYDKDF (reference sequence). This CDR3 is built from 18 residues. CDR3 nucleotides: TGTGCCACCAGCGGGGGGGGACACCGGCTCGCGAACACCGGGGAGCTGTTTTTT. This gives the protein CATSGGGHRLANTGELFF.

This chain connects TRBV28 to TRBJ2-7, with D uncertain. The CDR3 spans 15 residues. Germline lookup yields CDR1 MDHEN and CDR2 SYDVKM. Trimming took 0 bases from V and 2 from J, leaving 11 bases between them. CDR3 DNA: TGTGCCAGCAGTTTATGGGCTCAAACCCCCTACGAGCAGTACTTC. This sequence encodes CASSLWAQTPYEQYF.

The chain uses TRBV30 and TRBJ2-3; possibly TRBD2 for D (7 bases). The CDR3 spans 13 residues. Germline lookup yields CDR1 GTSNPN and CDR2 SVGIG (reference sequence). Trimming took 4 bases from V and 3 from J, leaving 11 bases between them. The DNA of the CDR3 is TGTGCCTGGACGCGGGGGCTGACAGATACGCAGTATTTT. As protein: CAWTRGLTDTQYF. Full variable domain (outside the CDR3, taken from reference TRBV30 and TRBJ2-3): SQTIHQWPATLVQPVGSPLSLECTVEGTSNPNLYWYRQAAGRGLQLLFYSVGIGQISSEVPQNLSASRPQDRQFILSSKKLLLSDSGFYLCAWTRGLTDTQYFGPGTRLTVL.

In this sample, this clone turned up once. The chain joins TRBV11-2 to TRBJ1-5; 7 positions match TRBD1. The V segment lost 5 bases and the J segment 1 base; nucleotides outside the gene matches: 11. Germline-derived CDR1 and CDR2 are SGHAT and FQNNGV. The CDR3 loop spans 17 amino acids. CDR3 amino acids: CASSPRTGPLSNQPQHF. The CDR3 DNA reads TGTGCCAGCAGCCCCCGGACAGGACCCCTGAGCAATCAGCCCCAGCATTTT.

The chain has TRBV14 and TRBJ1-1, with 8 bases fitting TRBD1. Germline values: CDR1 SGHDN, CDR2 FVKESK. This CDR3 is built from 12 residues. Trimming at V came to 3 bases and at J to 7 bases, leaving 1 base not matched to a gene. The CDR3 nucleotides are TGTGCCAGCAGCCAGGGACAGGTTGAAGCTTTCTTT. Translation: CASSQGQVEAFF.

The chain carries TRBV19 and TRBJ2-7; 9 bases map to TRBD1. The trim removed 5 bases at V and 6 bases at J, leaving 5 bases unmatched. Germline-derived CDR1 and CDR2 are LNHDA and SQIVND (reference sequence). CDR3 size: 13 residues. The CDR3 region is CASSVGQGGEQYF. The CDR3 DNA reads TGTGCCAGTAGTGTGGGACAGGGAGGCGAGCAGTACTTC.

The chain uses TRBV27 and TRBJ2-1; D is ambiguous. With 7 bases removed from V and 11 bases from J, the gap between germline ends came to 27 bases. The CDR3 totals 16 residues. In germline, CDR1 is MNHEY, CDR2 SMNVEV (reference sequence). CDR3 protein: CASKISSRGIPSKQFF. The CDR3 nucleotides are TGTGCCAGCAAAATAAGTTCCCGTGGTATCCCCTCTAAGCAGTTCTTC.

J is TRBJ2-1 and V is TRBV4-3, with 7 bases lining up with TRBD2. Trimming took 1 base from V and 3 from J; bases not matched to a gene: 6. The germline V gene has CDR1 LGHNA and CDR2 YSLEER. The CDR3 runs 16 residues. CDR3 residues: CASSQVPGGIYNEQFF. CDR3 sequence (DNA): TGCGCCAGCAGCCAAGTTCCCGGGGGGATCTACAATGAGCAGTTCTTC.

The chain has TRBV28 and TRBJ2-1; 7 nucleotides align to TRBD2. The germline V gene encodes CDR1 MDHEN and CDR2 SYDVKM. The CDR3 runs to 13 residues. The V segment lost 6 bases and the J segment 7 bases; nucleotides outside the gene matches: 6. CDR3 DNA: TGTGCCAGCAGACGTACTAGCGAAAATGAGCAGTTCTTC. It codes for CASRRTSENEQFF. The variable domain in full, with the rest retrieved from reference TRBV28 and TRBJ2-1, is DVKVTQSSRYLVKRTGEKVFLECVQDMDHENMFWYRQDPGLGLRLIYFSYDVKMKEKGDIPEGYSVSREKKERFSLILESASTNQTSMYLCASRRTSENEQFFGPGTRLTVL.